The clone carrying this T cell receptor (beta chain) was recorded at least ten times. The antigen is unknown. Newly diagnosed hyperthyroidism, duration under 2 months, in patients aged 18 to 65. The source of the PBMCs was 10 ml of fresh peripheral blood. The data were taken from a study of T cells in Graves' hyperthyroidism and ophthalmopathy. Across the study: Any treatment followed the collection of peripheral blood at initial diagnosis. Whole-study findings and limits: A model of 13 V-J pairs discriminated ophthalmopathy from stable hyperthyroidism.

TCR beta CDR3 regions were amplified from RNA transcripts. HTBI primers drove first-round RT-PCR of the TCR CDR3. TCRdb used MiXCR to reprocess the multiplex PCR reads, holding one entry per CDR3 protein. The data contain 190,000 or so distinct CDR3 sequences, around 16% of them singletons. Germline V CDR1 and CDR2: MNHEY, SVGEGT. The CDR3 is 14 residues long. Trimming cost V 5 bases and J 8 bases; bases outside gene matches: 8. This chain connects TRBV6-2 or TRBV6-3 to TRBJ1-4; TRBD1 agrees at 7 bases. The clonotype was recovered from a man aged 35-49 years with Graves' hyperthyroidism. The sequenced material came from blood. CDR3 DNA sequence: TGTGCCAGCAGTACGAAGGGGGCAAGAGAAAAACTGTTTTTT. Protein sequence: CASSTKGAREKLFF.